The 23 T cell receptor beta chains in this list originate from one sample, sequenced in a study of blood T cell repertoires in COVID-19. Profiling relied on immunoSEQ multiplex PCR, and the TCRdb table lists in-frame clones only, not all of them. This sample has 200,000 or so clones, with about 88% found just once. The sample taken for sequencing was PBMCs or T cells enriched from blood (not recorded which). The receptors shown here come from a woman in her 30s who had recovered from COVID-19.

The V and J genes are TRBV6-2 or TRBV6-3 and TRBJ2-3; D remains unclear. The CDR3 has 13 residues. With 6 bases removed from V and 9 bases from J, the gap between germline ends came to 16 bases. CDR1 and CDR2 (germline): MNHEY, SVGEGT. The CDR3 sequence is CASSPTLGETQYF. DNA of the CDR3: TGTGCCAGCAGCCCTACACTGGGCGAGACGCAGTATTTT.

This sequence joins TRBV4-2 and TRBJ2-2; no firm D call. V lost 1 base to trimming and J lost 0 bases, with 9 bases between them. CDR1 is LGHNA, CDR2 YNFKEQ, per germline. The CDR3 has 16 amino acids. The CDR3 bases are TGTGCCAGCAGCCAAGTGTCAAGCACGAACACCGGGGAGCTGTTTTTT. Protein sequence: CASSQVSSTNTGELFF.

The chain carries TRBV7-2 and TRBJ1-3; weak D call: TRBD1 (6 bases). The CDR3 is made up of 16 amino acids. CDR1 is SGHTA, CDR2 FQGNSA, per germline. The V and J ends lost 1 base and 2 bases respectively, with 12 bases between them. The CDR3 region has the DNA TGTGCCAGCAGCTTAGTCCCGGACAGCCCTGGAAACACCATATATTTT. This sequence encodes CASSLVPDSPGNTIYF. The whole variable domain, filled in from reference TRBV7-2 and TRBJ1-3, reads GAGVSQSPSNKVTEKGKDVELRCDPISGHTALYWYRQSLGQGLEFLIYFQGNSAPDKSGLPSDRFSAERTGGSVSTLTIQRTQQEDSAVYLCASSLVPDSPGNTIYFGEGSWLTVV.

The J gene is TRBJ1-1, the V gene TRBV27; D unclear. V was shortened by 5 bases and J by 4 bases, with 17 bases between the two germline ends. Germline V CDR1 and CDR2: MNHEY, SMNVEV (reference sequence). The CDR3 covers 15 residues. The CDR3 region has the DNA TGTGCCAGCAGTCTTATGCCCAGAGGATTCACTGAAGCTTTCTTT. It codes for CASSLMPRGFTEAFF.

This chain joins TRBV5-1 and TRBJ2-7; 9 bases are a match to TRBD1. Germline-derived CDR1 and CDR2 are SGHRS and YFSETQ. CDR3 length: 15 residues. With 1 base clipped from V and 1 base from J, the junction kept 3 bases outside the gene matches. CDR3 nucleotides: TGCGCCAGCAGCTTGTTAGGGACAGGGTCCTACGAGCAGTACTTC. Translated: CASSLLGTGSYEQYF.

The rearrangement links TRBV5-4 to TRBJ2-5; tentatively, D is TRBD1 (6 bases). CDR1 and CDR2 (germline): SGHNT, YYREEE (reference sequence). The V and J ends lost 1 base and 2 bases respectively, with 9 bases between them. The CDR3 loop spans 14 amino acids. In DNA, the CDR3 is TGTGCCAGCAGCTTGCCGCAGGGGCAAGAGACCCAGTACTTC. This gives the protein CASSLPQGQETQYF.

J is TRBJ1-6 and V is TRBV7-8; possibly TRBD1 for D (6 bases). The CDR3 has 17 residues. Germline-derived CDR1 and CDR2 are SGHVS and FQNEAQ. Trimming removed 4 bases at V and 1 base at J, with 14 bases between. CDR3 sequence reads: CASSSPGGLSYNSPLHF. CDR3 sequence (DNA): TGTGCCAGCAGCTCCCCCGGGGGGCTGTCCTATAATTCACCCCTCCACTTT.

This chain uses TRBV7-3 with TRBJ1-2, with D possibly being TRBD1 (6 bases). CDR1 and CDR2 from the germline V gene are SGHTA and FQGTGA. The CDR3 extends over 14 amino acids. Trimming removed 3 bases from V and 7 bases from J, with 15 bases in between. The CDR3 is CASSFKTGGVGYTF. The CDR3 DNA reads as TGTGCCAGCAGCTTTAAGACAGGAGGCGTTGGCTACACCTTC.

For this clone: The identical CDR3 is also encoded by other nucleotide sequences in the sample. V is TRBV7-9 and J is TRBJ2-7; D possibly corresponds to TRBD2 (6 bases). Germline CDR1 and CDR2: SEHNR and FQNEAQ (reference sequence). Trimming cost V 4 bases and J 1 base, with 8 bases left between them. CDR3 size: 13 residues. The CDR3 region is CASSYGGSYEQYF. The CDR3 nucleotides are TGTGCCAGCAGCTATGGAGGGTCCTACGAGCAGTACTTC.

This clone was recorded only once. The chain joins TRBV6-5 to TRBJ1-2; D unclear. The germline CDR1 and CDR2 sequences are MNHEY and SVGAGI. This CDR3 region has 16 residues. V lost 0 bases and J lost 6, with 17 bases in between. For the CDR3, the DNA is TGTGCCAGCAGTTACTCGAGAGGCCCGTTGTCGAATGGCTACACCTTC. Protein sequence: CASSYSRGPLSNGYTF.

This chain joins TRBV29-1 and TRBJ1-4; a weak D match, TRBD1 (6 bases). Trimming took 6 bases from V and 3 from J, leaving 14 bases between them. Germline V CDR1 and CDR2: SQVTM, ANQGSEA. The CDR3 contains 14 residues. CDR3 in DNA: TGCAGCGTAGCACAGGGCGGACCTAATGAAAAACTGTTTTTT. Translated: CSVAQGGPNEKLFF.

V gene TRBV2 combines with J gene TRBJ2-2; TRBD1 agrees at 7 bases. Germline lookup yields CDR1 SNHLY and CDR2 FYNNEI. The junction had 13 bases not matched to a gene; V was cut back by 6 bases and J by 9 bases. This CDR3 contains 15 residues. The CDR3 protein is CASSQRQGTYRELFF. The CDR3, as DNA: TGTGCCAGCAGCCAGAGACAGGGAACGTACCGGGAGCTGTTTTTT.

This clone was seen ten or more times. CDR3 amino acids: CASSLDPGEHYGYTF. The CDR3 DNA sequence: TGTGCCAGCAGCTTAGACCCAGGGGAGCACTATGGCTACACCTTC. This rearrangement joins TRBV7-9 to TRBJ1-2; possible D gene TRBD1, 6 bases. The CDR3 extends over 15 amino acids. Germline CDR1 SEHNR, CDR2 FQNEAQ (reference sequence). Between the trimmed V and J ends, which lost 1 base and 3 bases, there was a span of 12 bases. The full variable domain, its missing parts supplied by reference TRBV7-9 and TRBJ1-2, is DTGVSQNPRHKITKRGQNVTFRCDPISEHNRLYWYRQTLGQGPEFLTYFQNEAQLEKSRLLSDRFSAERPKGSFSTLEIQRTEQGDSAMYLCASSLDPGEHYGYTFGSGTRLTVV.

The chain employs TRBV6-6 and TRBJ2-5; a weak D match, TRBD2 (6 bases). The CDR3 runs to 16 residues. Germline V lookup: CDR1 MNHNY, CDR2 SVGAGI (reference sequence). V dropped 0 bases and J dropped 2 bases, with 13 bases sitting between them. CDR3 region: CASSYSPGERQETQYF. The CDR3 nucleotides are TGTGCCAGCAGTTACTCGCCGGGGGAGAGGCAAGAGACCCAGTACTTC.

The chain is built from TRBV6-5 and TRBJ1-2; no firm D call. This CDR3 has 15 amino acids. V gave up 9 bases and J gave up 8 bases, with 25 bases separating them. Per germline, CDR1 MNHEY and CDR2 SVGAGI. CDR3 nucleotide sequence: TGTGCCAGTACATCCCGCGGGGTCTCGCACTGGGGCTACACCTTC. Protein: CASTSRGVSHWGYTF.

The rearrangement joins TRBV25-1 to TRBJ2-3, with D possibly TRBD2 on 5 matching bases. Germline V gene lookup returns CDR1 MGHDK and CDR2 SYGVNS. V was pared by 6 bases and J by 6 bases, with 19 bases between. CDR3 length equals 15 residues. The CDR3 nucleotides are TGTGCCAGCAGGAGGGCCACCGGGAAGTTCGATACGCAGTATTTT. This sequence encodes CASRRATGKFDTQYF.

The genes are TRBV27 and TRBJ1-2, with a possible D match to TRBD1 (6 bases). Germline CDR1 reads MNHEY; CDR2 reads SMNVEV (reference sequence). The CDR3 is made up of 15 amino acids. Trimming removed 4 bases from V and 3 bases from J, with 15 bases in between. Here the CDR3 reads CASSSAGRGYYGYTF. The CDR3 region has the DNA TGTGCCAGCAGTTCGGCAGGGAGGGGGTACTATGGCTACACCTTC.

The CDR3 DNA follows: TGTGCCAGCAGCCCCCGGGGGGACACTGAAGCTTTCTTT. This codes for CASSPRGDTEAFF. The rearrangement joins TRBV9 to TRBJ1-1, with a weak D call TRBD1 (5 bases). CDR3 length equals 13 residues. V was trimmed by 4 bases and J by 3 bases, leaving 10 bases between them. Germline V gene sequence: CDR1 SGDLS, CDR2 YYNGEE.

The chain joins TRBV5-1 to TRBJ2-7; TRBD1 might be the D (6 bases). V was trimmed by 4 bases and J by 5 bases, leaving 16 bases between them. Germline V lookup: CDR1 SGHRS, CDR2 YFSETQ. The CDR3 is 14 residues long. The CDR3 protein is CASSEYVKGDEQYF. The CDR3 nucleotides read TGCGCCAGCAGCGAATACGTTAAGGGGGACGAGCAGTACTTC.

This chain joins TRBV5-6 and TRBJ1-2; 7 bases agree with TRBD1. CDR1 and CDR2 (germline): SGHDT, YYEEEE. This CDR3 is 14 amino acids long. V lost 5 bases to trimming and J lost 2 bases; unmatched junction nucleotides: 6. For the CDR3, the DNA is TGTGCCAGCAGGCGGACAGGATCCAACTATGGCTACACCTTC. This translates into CASRRTGSNYGYTF.

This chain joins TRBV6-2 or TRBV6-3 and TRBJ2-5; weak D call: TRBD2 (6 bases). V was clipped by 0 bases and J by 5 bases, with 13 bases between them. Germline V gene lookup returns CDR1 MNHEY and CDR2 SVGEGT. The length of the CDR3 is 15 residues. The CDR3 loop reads CASSYSLVAGETQYF. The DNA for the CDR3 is TGTGCCAGCAGTTACTCTCTCGTGGCGGGGGAGACCCAGTACTTC.

Here the CDR3 reads CASSQDETSGGTDTQYF. CDR3 DNA sequence: TGCGCCAGCAGCCAGGACGAAACTAGCGGGGGCACAGATACGCAGTATTTT. V usage is TRBV4-1 and J usage is TRBJ2-3, with 10 positions matching TRBD2. Germline CDR1 is MGHRA and CDR2 is YSYEKL. V was clipped by 3 bases and J by 1 base; unmatched bases: 7. The CDR3 is 17 residues long.

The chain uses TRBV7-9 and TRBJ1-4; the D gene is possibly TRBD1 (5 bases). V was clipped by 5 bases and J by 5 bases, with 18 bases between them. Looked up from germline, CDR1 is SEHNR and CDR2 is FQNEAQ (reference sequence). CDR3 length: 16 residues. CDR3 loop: CASSRFGQGYNEKLFF. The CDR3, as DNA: TGTGCCAGCAGCCGATTCGGACAAGGCTACAATGAAAAACTGTTTTTT.